One sample yielded the 12 T cell receptor beta chains listed below, sequenced in a study of vaccination and CD4 T cells after COVID-19. Time point here: late sampling 161 to 241 days after vaccination in three convalescent patients. The treatment is: approximately 9-day PBMC culture with coronavirus spike peptide pools or control peptides (ViraFEST assay). The Oncomine TCR Beta short-read assay was what sequenced the DNA obtained from cultured CD4+ T cells. TCRdb itself ran the PCR reads through MiXCR, one entry per CDR3 protein. The table lists tens of thousands of distinct CDR3 sequences, about 35% of them singletons. Their specific antigens are unknown. The starting material was CD4+ T cells from blood, cultured in vitro, obtained about 7 months after SARS-CoV-2 vaccination. The receptors originated from a human donor who had recovered from COVID-19.

This clonotype was detected a few times. The chain is built from TRBV20-1 and TRBJ2-7, with 7 nucleotides matching TRBD1. The CDR3 runs to 14 residues. The J segment lost 0 bases and the V segment lost 8 bases, leaving 10 bases of the junction unmatched. CDR1 is DFQATT and CDR2 is SNEGSKA in the germline V gene (reference sequence). CDR3 region: CSSGPGQSSYEQYF. CDR3 nucleotides: TGCAGTTCTGGACCGGGACAGAGCTCCTACGAGCAGTACTTC.

This clonotype came up once. The rearrangement uses TRBV5-3 and TRBJ1-1; TRBD1 agrees at 7 bases. TRBV5-3 belongs to the ORF category, with a function that is uncertain. V dropped 9 bases and J dropped 3; count of bases not matched to a gene: 17. The CDR3 totals 16 residues. Written as DNA, the CDR3 is TGTGCCACCAACCGGGACAGCGAGCAGTGGGACACTGAAGCTTTCTTT. It encodes CATNRDSEQWDTEAFF.

The rearrangement uses TRBV10-1 and TRBJ2-7; a weak D match, TRBD1 (6 bases). Germline V gives CDR1 WNHNN, CDR2 SYGVQD (reference sequence). The germline V and J ends were trimmed by 0 bases and 11 bases, with 11 bases remaining between them. The CDR3 consists of 12 residues. The CDR3 sequence is CASSESGRGKYF. The CDR3 DNA sequence: TGCGCCAGCAGTGAGTCTGGTAGGGGGAAGTACTTC.

There are a few counts of this clonotype. In DNA, the CDR3 is TGCAGTGCTAGGTCCACTGAAGCTTTCTTT. Translating it yields CSARSTEAFF. The gene calls are TRBV20-1 and TRBJ1-1; D gene ambiguous. The length of the CDR3 is 10 residues. The V end lost 3 bases, the J end lost 4 bases, and 3 bases lay between the germline ends. CDR1 and CDR2 from the germline V gene are DFQATT and SNEGSKA (reference sequence).

The CDR3 DNA sequence: TGTGCCAGCAGTGTTCATTCTAATTCACCCCTCCACTTT. This codes for CASSVHSNSPLHF. The chain joins TRBV6-1 to TRBJ1-6; D unclear. Per the germline V gene, CDR1 is MNHNS and CDR2 is SASEGT. This CDR3 spans 13 amino acids. Trimming left V 4 bases short and J 6 bases short, with 7 bases between.

The chain employs TRBV20-1 and TRBJ1-1; D is unclear. Germline V gene lookup returns CDR1 DFQATT and CDR2 SNEGSKA (reference sequence). The CDR3 runs to 12 residues. V was cut by 6 bases and J by 4 bases, with 12 bases left in between. CDR3 bases: TGCAGTGCCTCTGACAACCCCACTGAAGCTTTCTTT. It is translated as CSASDNPTEAFF.

This clonotype appeared a few times. This chain connects TRBV7-9 to TRBJ2-7; 9 positions agree with TRBD2. This CDR3 region has 16 residues. Germline V gene sequence: CDR1 SEHNR, CDR2 FQNEAQ (reference sequence). V was clipped by 0 bases and J by 4 bases; unmatched bases: 7. CDR3 sequence (DNA): TGTGCCAGCAGCTTAGCAGCCAGCGGGAGGAAGTACGAGCAGTACTTC. It translates to CASSLAASGRKYEQYF.

The table lists this clonotype with a few counts. The rearrangement uses TRBV25-1 and TRBJ1-6; 7 bases are a match to TRBD1. The germline V gene has CDR1 MGHDK and CDR2 SYGVNS. V gave up 3 bases and J gave up 10 bases; unmatched junction bases: 9. The CDR3 runs to 15 residues. The CDR3 DNA sequence: TGTGCCAGCAGTGACCCTCGACAGGGCCGGTCACCCCTCCACTTT. Encoded protein: CASSDPRQGRSPLHF.

The sample holds a few counts of this clonotype. The chain joins TRBV20-1 to TRBJ2-5; D gene ambiguous. This CDR3 is 11 amino acids long. V was trimmed by 3 bases and J by 5 bases, leaving 7 bases between them. Per the germline V gene, CDR1 is DFQATT and CDR2 is SNEGSKA (reference sequence). Here the CDR3 reads CSARPGETQYF. Written as DNA, the CDR3 is TGCAGTGCTAGGCCGGGTGAGACCCAGTACTTC.

This rearrangement joins TRBV18 to TRBJ2-5; a weak D match, TRBD2 (7 bases). The germline gives CDR1 KGHSH, CDR2 LQKENI. The V end was cut by 3 bases, the J end by 7 bases, with 18 bases between. The CDR3 loop spans 15 amino acids. CDR3 sequence (DNA): TGTGCCAGCTCACCTAGGGGGGGGCGCATCGGGACCCAGTACTTC. The encoded protein is CASSPRGGRIGTQYF. The variable domain in full, completed from reference TRBV18 and TRBJ2-5, reads NAGVMQNPRHLVRRRGQEARLRCSPMKGHSHVYWYRQLPEEGLKFMVYLQKENIIDESGMPKERFSAEFPKEGPSILRIQQVVRGDSAAYFCASSPRGGRIGTQYFGPGTRLLVL.

The rearrangement joins TRBV5-5 to TRBJ2-1; TRBD2 is a possible D gene (5 bases). This CDR3 is 14 amino acids long. CDR1 is SGHKS, CDR2 YYEKEE, per germline (reference sequence). V lost 4 bases to trimming and J lost 1 base, with 9 bases between them. In DNA form, the CDR3 reads TGTGCCAGCAGCCCCCGGGGATCCTACAATGAGCAGTTCTTC. Its translation is CASSPRGSYNEQFF.

By share, this clonotype counts as medium-sized. The chain is built from TRBV20-1 and TRBJ2-1; no reliable D call. The CDR3 extends over 11 amino acids. Looked up from germline, CDR1 is DFQATT and CDR2 is SNEGSKA (reference sequence). The germline V and J ends were trimmed by 3 bases and 9 bases, with 9 bases remaining between them. CDR3 region: CSARHGTEQFF. In nucleotides, the CDR3 is TGCAGTGCTAGGCACGGAACTGAGCAGTTCTTC.